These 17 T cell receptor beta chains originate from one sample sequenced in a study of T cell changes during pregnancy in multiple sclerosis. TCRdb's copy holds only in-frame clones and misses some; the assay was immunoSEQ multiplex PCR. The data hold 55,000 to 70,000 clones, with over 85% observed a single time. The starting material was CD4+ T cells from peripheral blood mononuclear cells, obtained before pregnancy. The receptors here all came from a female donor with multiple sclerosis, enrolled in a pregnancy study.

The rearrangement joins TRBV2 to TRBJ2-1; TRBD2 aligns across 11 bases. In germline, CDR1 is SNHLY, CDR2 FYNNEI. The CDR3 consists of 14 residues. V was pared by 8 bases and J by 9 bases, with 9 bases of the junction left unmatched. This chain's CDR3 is CASRLAGGGGEQFF. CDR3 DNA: TGTGCCAGCCGGCTAGCGGGAGGTGGGGGTGAGCAGTTCTTC.

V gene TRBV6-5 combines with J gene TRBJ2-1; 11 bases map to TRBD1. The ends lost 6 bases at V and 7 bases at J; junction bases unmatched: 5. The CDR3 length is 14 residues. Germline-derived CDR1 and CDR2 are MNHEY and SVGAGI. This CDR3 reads CASRLDRGHNEQFF. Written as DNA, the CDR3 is TGTGCCAGCAGATTGGACAGGGGGCATAATGAGCAGTTCTTC.

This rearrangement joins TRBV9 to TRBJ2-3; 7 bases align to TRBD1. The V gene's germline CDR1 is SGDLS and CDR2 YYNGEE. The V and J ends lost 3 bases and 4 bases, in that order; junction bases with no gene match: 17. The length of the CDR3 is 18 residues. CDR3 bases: TGTGCCAGCAGCGCCCCTCGACAGGGTGGTCGTGTTGCAGATACGCAGTATTTT. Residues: CASSAPRQGGRVADTQYF.

CDR3 residues: CASSPGPAGVGDSPLHF. The CDR3 bases are TGCGCCAGCAGCCCGGGACCGGCAGGGGTTGGGGACTCACCCCTCCACTTT. J is TRBJ1-6 and V is TRBV5-1, with a possible D match to TRBD1 (6 bases). V lost 4 bases to trimming and J lost 10 bases, with 24 bases between them. The length of the CDR3 is 17 residues. Germline CDR1 reads SGHRS; CDR2 reads YFSETQ. Using reference TRBV5-1 and TRBJ1-6 for the parts outside the CDR3, the full variable domain is KAGVTQTPRYLIKTRGQQVTLSCSPISGHRSVSWYQQTPGQGLQFLFEYFSETQRNKGNFPGRFSGRQFSNSRSEMNVSTLELGDSALYLCASSPGPAGVGDSPLHFGNGTRLTVT.

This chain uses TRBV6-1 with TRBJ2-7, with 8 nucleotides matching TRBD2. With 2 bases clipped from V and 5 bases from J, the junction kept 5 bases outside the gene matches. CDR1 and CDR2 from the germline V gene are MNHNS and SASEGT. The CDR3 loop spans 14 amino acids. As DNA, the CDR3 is TGTGCCAGCAGTGAACAGCCGGGGGGGAACGAGCAGTACTTC. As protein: CASSEQPGGNEQYF.

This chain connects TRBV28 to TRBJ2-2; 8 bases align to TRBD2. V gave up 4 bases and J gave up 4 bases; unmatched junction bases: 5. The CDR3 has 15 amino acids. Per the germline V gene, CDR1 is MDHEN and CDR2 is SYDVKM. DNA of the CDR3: TGTGCCAGCAGTTCGGGGGGGGCTGGCACCGGGGAGCTGTTTTTT. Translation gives CASSSGGAGTGELFF.

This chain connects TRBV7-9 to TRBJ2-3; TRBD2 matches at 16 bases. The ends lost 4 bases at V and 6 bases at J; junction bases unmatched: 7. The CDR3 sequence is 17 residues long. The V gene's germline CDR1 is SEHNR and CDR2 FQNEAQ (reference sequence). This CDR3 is CASSWGTSGRASDTQYF. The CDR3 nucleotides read TGTGCCAGCAGCTGGGGGACTAGCGGGAGGGCCAGTGATACGCAGTATTTT.

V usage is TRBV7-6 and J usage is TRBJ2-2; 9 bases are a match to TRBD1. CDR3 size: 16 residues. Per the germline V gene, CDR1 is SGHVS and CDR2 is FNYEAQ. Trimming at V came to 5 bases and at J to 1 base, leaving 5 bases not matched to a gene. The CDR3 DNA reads TGTGCCAGCAGCCAGGGACAGGGTCTGAACACCGGGGAGCTGTTTTTT. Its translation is CASSQGQGLNTGELFF.

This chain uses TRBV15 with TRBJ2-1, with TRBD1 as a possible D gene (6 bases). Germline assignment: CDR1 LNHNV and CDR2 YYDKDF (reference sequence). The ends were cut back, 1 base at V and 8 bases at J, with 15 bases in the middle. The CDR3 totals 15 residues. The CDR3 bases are TGTGCCACCAGCAGAGCGGCAGGGGAAGGCGATGAGCAGTTCTTC. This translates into CATSRAAGEGDEQFF.

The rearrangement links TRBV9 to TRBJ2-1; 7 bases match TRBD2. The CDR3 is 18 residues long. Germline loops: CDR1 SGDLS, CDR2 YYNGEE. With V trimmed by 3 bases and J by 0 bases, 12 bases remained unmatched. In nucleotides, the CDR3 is TGTGCCAGCAGCGGCCTCCTAGGACTAGGGGTCTCCTACAATGAGCAGTTCTTC. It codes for CASSGLLGLGVSYNEQFF.

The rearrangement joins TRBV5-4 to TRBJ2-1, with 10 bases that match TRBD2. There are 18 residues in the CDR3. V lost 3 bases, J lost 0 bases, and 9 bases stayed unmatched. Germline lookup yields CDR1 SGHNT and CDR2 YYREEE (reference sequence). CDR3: CASSSGTSVISSYNEQFF. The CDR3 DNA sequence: TGTGCCAGCAGCTCCGGGACTAGCGTCATTAGCTCCTACAATGAGCAGTTCTTC.

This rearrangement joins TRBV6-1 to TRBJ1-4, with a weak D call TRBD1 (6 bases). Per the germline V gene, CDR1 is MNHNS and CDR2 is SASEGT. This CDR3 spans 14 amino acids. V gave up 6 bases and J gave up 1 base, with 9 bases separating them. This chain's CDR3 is CASSIQGTNEKLFF. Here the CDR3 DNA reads TGTGCCAGCAGCATACAGGGAACTAATGAAAAACTGTTTTTT.

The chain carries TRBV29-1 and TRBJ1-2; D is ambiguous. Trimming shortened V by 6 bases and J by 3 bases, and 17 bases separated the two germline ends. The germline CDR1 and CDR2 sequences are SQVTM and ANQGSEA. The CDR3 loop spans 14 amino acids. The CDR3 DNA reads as TGCAGCGTCCTGAGCCCGGGAGTCGACTATGGCTACACCTTC. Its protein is CSVLSPGVDYGYTF.

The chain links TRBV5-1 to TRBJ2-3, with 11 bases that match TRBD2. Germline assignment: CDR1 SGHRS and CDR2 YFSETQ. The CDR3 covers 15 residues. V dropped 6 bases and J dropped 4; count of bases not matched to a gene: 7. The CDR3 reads CASTVKLAGADTQYF. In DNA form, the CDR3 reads TGCGCCAGCACCGTAAAACTAGCGGGAGCAGATACGCAGTATTTT.

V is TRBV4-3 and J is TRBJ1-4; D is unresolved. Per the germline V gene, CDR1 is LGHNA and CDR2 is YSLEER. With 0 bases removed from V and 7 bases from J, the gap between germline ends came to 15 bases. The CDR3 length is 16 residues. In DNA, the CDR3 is TGCGCCAGCAGCCAAGATCCCACATCCCGGGGTGAAAAACTGTTTTTT. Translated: CASSQDPTSRGEKLFF.

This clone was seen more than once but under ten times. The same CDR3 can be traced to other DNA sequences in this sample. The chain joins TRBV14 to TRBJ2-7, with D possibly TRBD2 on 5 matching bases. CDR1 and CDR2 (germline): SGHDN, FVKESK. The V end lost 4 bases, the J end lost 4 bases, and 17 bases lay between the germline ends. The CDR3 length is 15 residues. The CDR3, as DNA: TGTGCCAGCAGCCTGTCTCCAGGTCGGGGATACGAGCAGTACTTC. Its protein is CASSLSPGRGYEQYF.

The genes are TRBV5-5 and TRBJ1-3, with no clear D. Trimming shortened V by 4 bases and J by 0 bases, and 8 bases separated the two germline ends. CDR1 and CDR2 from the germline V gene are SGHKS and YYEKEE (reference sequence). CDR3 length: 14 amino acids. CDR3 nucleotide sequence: TGTGCCAGCAGCATCGGAGACTCTGGAAACACCATATATTTT. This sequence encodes CASSIGDSGNTIYF.